The following is a T cell receptor (beta chain) sequence with its context. What it binds is not known. The sample belongs to a study of shared clonotypes between healthy human individuals. It was CD45RO-negative cells, positively selected for CCR7, that made up naive CD8 cells, with terminally differentiated effector memory CD45RA+ cells excluded. Only Caucasian adults living in Nashville, Tennessee made up the donor group. The study, taken as a whole, reports: For sorted subsets, rarefaction showed incomplete sequencing despite large depth. Shared across several donors were 5% to 6% of the naive CD4 clonotypes.

Evenly divided among several immunoSEQ plates was the genomic DNA of each subset. Here immunoSEQ multiplex PCR was the method, and the copy in TCRdb shows in-frame clones only, minus some. The sample has hundreds of thousands of clones, around 96% seen once. The clonotype originates from a man aged 25-45 years in good health. Input material: naive CD8+ T cells sorted from blood.

DNA for the CDR3: TGCAGCGTTACCGGGACACAGAACACTGAAGCTTTCTTT. Its translation: CSVTGTQNTEAFF. The rearrangement uses TRBV29-1 and TRBJ1-1; D possibly corresponds to TRBD1 (6 bases). This CDR3 is 13 amino acids long. V lost 5 bases and J 1 base, leaving 11 bases between the germline ends. Germline loops: CDR1 SQVTM, CDR2 ANQGSEA. Supplemented by reference TRBV29-1 and TRBJ1-1, the full variable domain reads SAVISQKPSRDICQRGTSLTIQCQVDSQVTMMFWYRQQPGQSLTLIATANQGSEATYESGFVIDKFPISRPNLTFSTLTVSNMSPEDSSIYLCSVTGTQNTEAFFGQGTRLTVV.